This T cell receptor beta chain emerged from a study of blood T cells in healthy people across ages. General study points: The study lacked donor CMV status, which possibly confounded expanded clonotype changes.

Primers used in a second PCR of about 6 to 12 cycles were a sample-barcoded 5' primer and a J-beta primer mix. All cDNA molecules were each tagged by a template-switch adaptor with 12 random nucleotides. TCRdb reprocessed the 5' RACE reads via MiXCR and lists one record per CDR3 protein. The table includes roughly 730,000 distinct CDR3 sequences, more than 55% detected once. Note on this clonotype: Its antigen remains unknown.

The CDR3 sequence is 13 residues long. Germline V gives CDR1 MDHEN, CDR2 SYDVKM. V gave up 3 bases and J gave up 8 bases, with 10 bases separating them. The V and J genes are TRBV28 and TRBJ1-4; possible D gene TRBD1, 5 bases. The sequenced sample was blood. The receptor was derived from a man aged 35 to 55 in good health. CDR3 sequence: CASSLPQGEKLFF. The CDR3 bases are TGTGCCAGCAGTTTGCCCCAGGGCGAAAAACTGTTTTTT.